This TCR beta chain was sequenced in a study of blood T cell repertoires in COVID-19. Study at large: PBMCs, B-cell-depleted T cells, or T cells were the source of the cDNA or gDNA that made up the material.

Allocation to cohorts depended on clinical history reported by the participants. V lost 10 bases and J lost 0; bases outside the gene matches: 9. The CDR3 loop spans 15 amino acids. Germline CDR1 is LGHDT and CDR2 is YNNKEL (reference sequence). The method was immunoSEQ multiplex PCR; TCRdb's version includes in-frame clones alone and lacks a portion of them. The sample records around 220,000 clones, just over 85% being singletons. This clonotype originated in a woman in her fifties or sixties with acute COVID-19. Input material: PBMCs or T cells enriched from blood (not recorded which). The rearrangement joins TRBV3-1 (or the pseudogene TRBV3-2) to TRBJ2-1; 7 bases agree with TRBD1. In DNA, the CDR3 is TGTGCCACCAAGGGGACAGTTGACTCCTACAATGAGCAGTTCTTC. This codes for CATKGTVDSYNEQFF.